This TCR beta chain was documented in a study of T cells in Graves' hyperthyroidism and ophthalmopathy. This clonotype was picked up many times. TCR beta CDR3 region amplification was performed from RNA transcripts. The HTBI primer set drove a first-round RT-PCR of the TCR CDR3. TCRdb used MiXCR to reprocess the multiplex PCR reads, holding one entry per CDR3 protein. The sample has roughly 630,000 distinct CDR3 sequences; 15% to 18% are singletons. Patients showing uncontrolled infection, other autoimmune disease, pregnancy or lactation were ineligible. V was shortened by 1 base and J by 4 bases, with 9 bases between the two germline ends. CDR1 and CDR2 from the germline V gene are KGHSH and LQKENI. This CDR3 region has 14 residues.

J is TRBJ2-3 and V is TRBV18, with D hard to call. The TCR sequence derives from a woman aged 25 to 39 with Graves' hyperthyroidism. Sequenced sample: blood. This CDR3 reads CASSPRREADTQYF. CDR3 bases: TGTGCCAGCTCACCACGTCGAGAGGCAGATACGCAGTATTTT.